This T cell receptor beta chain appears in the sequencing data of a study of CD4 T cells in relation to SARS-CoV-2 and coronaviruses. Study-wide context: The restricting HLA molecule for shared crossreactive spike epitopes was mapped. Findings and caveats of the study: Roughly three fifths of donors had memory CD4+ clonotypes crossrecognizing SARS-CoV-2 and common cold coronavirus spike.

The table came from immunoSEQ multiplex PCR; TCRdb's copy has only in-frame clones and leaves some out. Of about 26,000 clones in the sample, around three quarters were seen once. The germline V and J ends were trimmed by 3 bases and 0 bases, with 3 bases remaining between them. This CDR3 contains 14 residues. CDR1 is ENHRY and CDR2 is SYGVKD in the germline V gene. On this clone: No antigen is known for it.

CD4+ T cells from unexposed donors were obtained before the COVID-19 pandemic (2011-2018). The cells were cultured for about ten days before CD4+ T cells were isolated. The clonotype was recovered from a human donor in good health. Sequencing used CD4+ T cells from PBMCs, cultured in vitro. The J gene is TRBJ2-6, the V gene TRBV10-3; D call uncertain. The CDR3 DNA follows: TGTGCCATCAGTGAACGCTCTGGGGCCAACGTCCTGACTTTC. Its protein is CAISERSGANVLTF.